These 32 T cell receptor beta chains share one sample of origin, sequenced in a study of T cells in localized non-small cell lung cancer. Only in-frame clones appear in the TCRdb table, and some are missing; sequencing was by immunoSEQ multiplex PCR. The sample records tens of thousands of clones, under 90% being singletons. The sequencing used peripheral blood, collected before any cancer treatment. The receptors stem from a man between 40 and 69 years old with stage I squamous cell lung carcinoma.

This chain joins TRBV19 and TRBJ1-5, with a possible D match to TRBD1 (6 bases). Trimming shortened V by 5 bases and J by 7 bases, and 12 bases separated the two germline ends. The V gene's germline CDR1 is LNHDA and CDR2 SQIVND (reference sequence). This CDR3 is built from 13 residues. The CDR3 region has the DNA TGTGCCAGTAGTTCCGGGACAAAGCAGCCCCAGCATTTT. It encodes CASSSGTKQPQHF.

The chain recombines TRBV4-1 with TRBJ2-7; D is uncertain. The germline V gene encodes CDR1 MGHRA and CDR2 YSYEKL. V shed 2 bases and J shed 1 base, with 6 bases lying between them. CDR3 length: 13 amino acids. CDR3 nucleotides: TGCGCCAGCAGCCAAACATCTTCCTACGAGCAGTACTTC. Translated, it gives CASSQTSSYEQYF.

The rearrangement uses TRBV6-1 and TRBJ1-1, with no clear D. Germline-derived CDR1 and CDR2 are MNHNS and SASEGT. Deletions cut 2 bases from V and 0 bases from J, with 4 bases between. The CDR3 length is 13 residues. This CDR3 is CASSENLNTEAFF. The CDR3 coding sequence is TGTGCCAGCAGTGAAAATTTGAACACTGAAGCTTTCTTT.

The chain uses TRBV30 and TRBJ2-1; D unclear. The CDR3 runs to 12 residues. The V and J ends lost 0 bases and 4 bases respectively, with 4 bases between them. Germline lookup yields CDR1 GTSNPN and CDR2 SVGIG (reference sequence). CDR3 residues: CAWSVSYNEQFF. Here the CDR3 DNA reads TGTGCCTGGAGTGTTTCGTACAATGAGCAGTTCTTC. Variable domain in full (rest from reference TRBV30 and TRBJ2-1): SQTIHQWPATLVQPVGSPLSLECTVEGTSNPNLYWYRQAAGRGLQLLFYSVGIGQISSEVPQNLSASRPQDRQFILSSKKLLLSDSGFYLCAWSVSYNEQFFGPGTRLTVL.

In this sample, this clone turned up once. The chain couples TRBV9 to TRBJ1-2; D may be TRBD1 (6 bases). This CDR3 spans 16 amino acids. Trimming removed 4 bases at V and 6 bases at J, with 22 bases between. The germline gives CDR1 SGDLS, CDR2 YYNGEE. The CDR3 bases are TGTGCCAGCAGCCCACAAACGGGGGGCTACAGGGATGGCTACACCTTC. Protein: CASSPQTGGYRDGYTF. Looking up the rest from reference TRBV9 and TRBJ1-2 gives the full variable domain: DSGVTQTPKHLITATGQRVTLRCSPRSGDLSVYWYQQSLDQGLQFLIQYYNGEERAKGNILERFSAQQFPDLHSELNLSSLELGDSALYFCASSPQTGGYRDGYTFGSGTRLTVV.

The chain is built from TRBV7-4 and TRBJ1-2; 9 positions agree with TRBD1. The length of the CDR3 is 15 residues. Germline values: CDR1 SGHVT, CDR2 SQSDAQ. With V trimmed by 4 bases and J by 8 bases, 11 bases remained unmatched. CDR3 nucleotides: TGTGCCAGCAGCTCCCTTCAACAGGGGGCTAGGGGCTACACCTTC. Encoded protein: CASSSLQQGARGYTF.

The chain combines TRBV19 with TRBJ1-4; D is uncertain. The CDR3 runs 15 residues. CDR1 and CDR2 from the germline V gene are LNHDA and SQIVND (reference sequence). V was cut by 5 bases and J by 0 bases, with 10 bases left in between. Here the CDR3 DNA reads TGTGCCAGTAGTCTCGAGATAACAACTAATGAAAAACTGTTTTTT. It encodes CASSLEITTNEKLFF.

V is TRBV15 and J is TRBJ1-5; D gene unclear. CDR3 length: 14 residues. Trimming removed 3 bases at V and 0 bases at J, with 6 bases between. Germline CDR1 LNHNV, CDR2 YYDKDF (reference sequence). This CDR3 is CATSSPYSNQPQHF. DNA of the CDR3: TGTGCCACCAGCAGTCCTTATAGCAATCAGCCCCAGCATTTT.

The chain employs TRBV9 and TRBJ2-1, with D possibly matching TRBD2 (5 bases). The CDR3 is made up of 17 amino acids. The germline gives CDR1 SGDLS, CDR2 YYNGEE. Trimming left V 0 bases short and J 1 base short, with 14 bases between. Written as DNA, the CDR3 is TGTGCCAGCAGCGTAGGGGGTGGACTGAGTTCCTACAATGAGCAGTTCTTC. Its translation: CASSVGGGLSSYNEQFF. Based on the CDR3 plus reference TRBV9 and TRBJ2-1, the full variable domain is DSGVTQTPKHLITATGQRVTLRCSPRSGDLSVYWYQQSLDQGLQFLIQYYNGEERAKGNILERFSAQQFPDLHSELNLSSLELGDSALYFCASSVGGGLSSYNEQFFGPGTRLTVL.

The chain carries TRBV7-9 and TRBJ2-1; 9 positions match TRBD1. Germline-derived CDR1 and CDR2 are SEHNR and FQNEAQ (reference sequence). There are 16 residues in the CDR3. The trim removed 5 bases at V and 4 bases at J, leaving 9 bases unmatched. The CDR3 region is CASSQRGQGPYNEQFF. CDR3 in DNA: TGTGCCAGCAGCCAACGTGGACAGGGGCCATACAATGAGCAGTTCTTC.

CDR3 amino acids: CASSSGQDRNEQFF. For the CDR3, the DNA is TGTGCCAGCAGTTCTGGACAAGACCGCAATGAGCAGTTCTTC. This chain links TRBV28 with TRBJ2-1, with a weak D call TRBD1 (5 bases). V was pared by 4 bases and J by 6 bases, with 13 bases between. This CDR3 has 14 amino acids. Germline V lookup: CDR1 MDHEN, CDR2 SYDVKM.

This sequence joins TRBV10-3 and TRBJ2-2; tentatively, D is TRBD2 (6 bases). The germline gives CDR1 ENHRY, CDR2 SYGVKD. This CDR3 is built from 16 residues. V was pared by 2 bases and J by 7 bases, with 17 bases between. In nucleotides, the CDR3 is TGTGCCATCAGTGAGCCGGGAGAGGTAAAGGTCGGGGAGCTGTTTTTT. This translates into CAISEPGEVKVGELFF.

The CDR3 sequence: CASKVGSSYEQYF. The DNA of the CDR3 is TGTGCCAGTAAGGTCGGAAGCTCCTACGAGCAGTACTTC. The chain couples TRBV6-5 to TRBJ2-7, with D hard to call. The CDR3 spans 13 residues. The V gene's germline CDR1 is MNHEY and CDR2 SVGAGI. The V end lost 9 bases, the J end lost 0 bases, and 12 bases lay between the germline ends.

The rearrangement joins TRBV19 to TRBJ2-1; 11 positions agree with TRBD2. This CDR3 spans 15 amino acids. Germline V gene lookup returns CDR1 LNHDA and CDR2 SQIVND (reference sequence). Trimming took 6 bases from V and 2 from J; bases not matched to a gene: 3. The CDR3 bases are TGTGCCAGTAGCATTAGCGGGGGGGCCTACAATGAGCAGTTCTTC. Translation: CASSISGGAYNEQFF.

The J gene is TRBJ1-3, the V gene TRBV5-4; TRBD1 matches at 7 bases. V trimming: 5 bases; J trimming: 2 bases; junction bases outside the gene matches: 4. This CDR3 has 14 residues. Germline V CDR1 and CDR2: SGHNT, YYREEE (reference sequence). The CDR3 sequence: CASSPQGAGNTIYF. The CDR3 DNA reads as TGTGCCAGCAGTCCTCAGGGGGCTGGAAACACCATATATTTT.

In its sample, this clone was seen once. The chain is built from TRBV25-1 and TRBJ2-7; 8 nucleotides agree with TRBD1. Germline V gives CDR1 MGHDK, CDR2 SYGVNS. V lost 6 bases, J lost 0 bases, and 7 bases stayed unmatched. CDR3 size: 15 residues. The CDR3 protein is CASSHGQGRSYEQYF. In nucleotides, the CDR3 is TGTGCCAGCAGCCACGGACAGGGCCGCTCCTACGAGCAGTACTTC.

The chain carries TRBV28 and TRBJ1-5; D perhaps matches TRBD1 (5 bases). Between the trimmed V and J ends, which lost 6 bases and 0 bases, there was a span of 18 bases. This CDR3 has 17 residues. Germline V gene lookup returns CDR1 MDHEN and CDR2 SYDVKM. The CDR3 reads CASRSTGAGYSNQPQHF. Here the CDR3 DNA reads TGTGCCAGCAGATCTACAGGTGCCGGTTATAGCAATCAGCCCCAGCATTTT. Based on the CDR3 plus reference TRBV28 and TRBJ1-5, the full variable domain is DVKVTQSSRYLVKRTGEKVFLECVQDMDHENMFWYRQDPGLGLRLIYFSYDVKMKEKGDIPEGYSVSREKKERFSLILESASTNQTSMYLCASRSTGAGYSNQPQHFGDGTRLSIL.

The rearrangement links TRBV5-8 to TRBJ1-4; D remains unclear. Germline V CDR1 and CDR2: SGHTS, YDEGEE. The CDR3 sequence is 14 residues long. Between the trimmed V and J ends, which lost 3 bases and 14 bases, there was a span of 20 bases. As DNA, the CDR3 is TGTGCCAGCAGCTCAAGGAACGTGGGGTTTATGCTGTTTTTT. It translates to CASSSRNVGFMLFF. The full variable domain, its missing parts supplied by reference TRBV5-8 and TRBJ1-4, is EAGVTQSPTHLIKTRGQQATLRCSPISGHTSVYWYQQALGLGLQFLLWYDEGEERNRGNFPPRFSGRQFPNYSSELNVNALELEDSALYLCASSSRNVGFMLFFGSGTQLSVL.

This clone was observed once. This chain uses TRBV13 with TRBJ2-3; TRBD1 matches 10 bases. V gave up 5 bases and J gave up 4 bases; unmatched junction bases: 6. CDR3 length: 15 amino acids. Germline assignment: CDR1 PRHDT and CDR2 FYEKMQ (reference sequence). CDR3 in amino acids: CASSTDRGRADTQYF. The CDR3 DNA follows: TGTGCCAGCAGCACGGACAGGGGGAGAGCAGATACGCAGTATTTT.

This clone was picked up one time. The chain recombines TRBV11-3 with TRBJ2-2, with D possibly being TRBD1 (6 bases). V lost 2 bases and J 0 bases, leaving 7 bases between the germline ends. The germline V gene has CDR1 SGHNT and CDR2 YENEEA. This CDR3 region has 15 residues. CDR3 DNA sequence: TGTGCCAGCAGCTTAACAGGGACGAACACCGGGGAGCTGTTTTTT. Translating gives CASSLTGTNTGELFF.

CDR3 bases: TGTGCCAGCTCACCCTCTGGAGAGACCCAGTACTTC. Translating gives CASSPSGETQYF. V and J are TRBV18 and TRBJ2-5; D is uncertain. Trimming took off 3 bases at V and 4 bases at J, with 6 bases between the two ends. Germline lookup yields CDR1 KGHSH and CDR2 LQKENI. The CDR3 has 12 amino acids.

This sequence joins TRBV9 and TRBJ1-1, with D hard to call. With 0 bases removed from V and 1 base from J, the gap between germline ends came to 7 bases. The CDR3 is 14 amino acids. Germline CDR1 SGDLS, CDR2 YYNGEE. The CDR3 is CASSVGFGNTEAFF. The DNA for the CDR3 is TGTGCCAGCAGCGTAGGTTTCGGGAACACTGAAGCTTTCTTT.

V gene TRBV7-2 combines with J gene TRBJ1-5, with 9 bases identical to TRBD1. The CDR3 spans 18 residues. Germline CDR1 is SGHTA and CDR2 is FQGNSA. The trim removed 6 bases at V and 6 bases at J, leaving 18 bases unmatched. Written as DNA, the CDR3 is TGTGCCAGCAGTATACAAAACACCGGGACAGGGAATGTTCAGCCCCAGCATTTT. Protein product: CASSIQNTGTGNVQPQHF.

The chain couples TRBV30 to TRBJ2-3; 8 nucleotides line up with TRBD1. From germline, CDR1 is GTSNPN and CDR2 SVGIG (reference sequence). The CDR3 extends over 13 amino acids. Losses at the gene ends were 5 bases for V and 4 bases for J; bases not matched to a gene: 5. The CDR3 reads CAWAGGSPDTQYF. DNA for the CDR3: TGTGCCTGGGCAGGGGGCTCCCCAGATACGCAGTATTTT.

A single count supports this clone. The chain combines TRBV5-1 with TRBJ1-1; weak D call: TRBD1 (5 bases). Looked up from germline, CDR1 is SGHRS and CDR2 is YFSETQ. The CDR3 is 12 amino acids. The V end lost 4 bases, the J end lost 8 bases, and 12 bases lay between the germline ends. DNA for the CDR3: TGCGCCAGCAGCGACTTTACAGGAGAAGCTTTCTTT. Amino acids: CASSDFTGEAFF.

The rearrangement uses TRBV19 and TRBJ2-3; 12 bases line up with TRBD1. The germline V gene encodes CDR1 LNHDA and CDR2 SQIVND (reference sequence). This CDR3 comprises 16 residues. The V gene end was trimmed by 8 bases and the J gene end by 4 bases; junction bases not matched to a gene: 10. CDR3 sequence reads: CASRSGDRGRSDTQYF. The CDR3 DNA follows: TGTGCCAGTCGTTCCGGGGACAGGGGGCGTTCAGATACGCAGTATTTT. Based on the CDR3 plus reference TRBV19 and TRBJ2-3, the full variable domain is DGGITQSPKYLFRKEGQNVTLSCEQNLNHDAMYWYRQDPGQGLRLIYYSQIVNDFQKGDIAEGYSVSREKKESFPLTVTSAQKNPTAFYLCASRSGDRGRSDTQYFGPGTRLTVL.

In nucleotides, the CDR3 is TGTGCCAGCAGTTCCCCCTCAAGGGGGACCCGTGAACAGTATTTT. The encoded protein is CASSSPSRGTREQYF. The rearrangement uses TRBV28 and TRBJ2-3; maybe TRBD1 (6 bases). Trimming pared 4 bases from V and 12 bases from J, leaving 23 bases between. This CDR3 is built from 15 residues. Germline CDR1 reads MDHEN; CDR2 reads SYDVKM.

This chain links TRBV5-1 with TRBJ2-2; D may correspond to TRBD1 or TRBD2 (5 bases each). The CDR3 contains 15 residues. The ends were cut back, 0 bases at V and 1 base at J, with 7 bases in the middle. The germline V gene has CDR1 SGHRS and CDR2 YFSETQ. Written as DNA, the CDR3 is TGCGCCAGCAGCTTGGATGGGGGGAACACCGGGGAGCTGTTTTTT. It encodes CASSLDGGNTGELFF.

For the CDR3, the DNA is TGTGCCACCAGCAGAGATTTGCCGGGTCAGCCCCAGCATTTT. Translated: CATSRDLPGQPQHF. This chain links TRBV15 with TRBJ1-5, with no clear D. Trimming cost V 0 bases and J 6 bases, with 9 bases left between them. This CDR3 is built from 14 residues. The germline V gene has CDR1 LNHNV and CDR2 YYDKDF (reference sequence).

The CDR3 sequence: CASSTQGPLPEQYF. The CDR3 DNA follows: TGTGCCAGCAGTACCCAAGGGCCACTTCCCGAGCAGTACTTC. This chain joins TRBV28 and TRBJ2-7, with D uncertain. Germline V gene sequence: CDR1 MDHEN, CDR2 SYDVKM. The CDR3 loop spans 14 amino acids. Trimming cost V 5 bases and J 6 bases, with 17 bases left between them. Based on the CDR3 plus reference TRBV28 and TRBJ2-7, the full variable domain is DVKVTQSSRYLVKRTGEKVFLECVQDMDHENMFWYRQDPGLGLRLIYFSYDVKMKEKGDIPEGYSVSREKKERFSLILESASTNQTSMYLCASSTQGPLPEQYFGPGTRLTVT.

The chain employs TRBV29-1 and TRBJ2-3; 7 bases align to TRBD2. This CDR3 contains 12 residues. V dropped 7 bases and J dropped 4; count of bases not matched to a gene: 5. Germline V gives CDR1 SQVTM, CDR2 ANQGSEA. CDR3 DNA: TGCAGCGGGACTAGTAACGCAGATACGCAGTATTTT. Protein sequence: CSGTSNADTQYF.

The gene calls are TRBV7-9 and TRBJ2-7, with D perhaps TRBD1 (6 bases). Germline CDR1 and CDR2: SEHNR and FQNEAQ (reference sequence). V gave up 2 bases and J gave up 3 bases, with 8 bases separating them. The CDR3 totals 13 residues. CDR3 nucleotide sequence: TGTGCCAGCAGCTTAAACAGGGTCTACGAGCAGTACTTC. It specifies CASSLNRVYEQYF.